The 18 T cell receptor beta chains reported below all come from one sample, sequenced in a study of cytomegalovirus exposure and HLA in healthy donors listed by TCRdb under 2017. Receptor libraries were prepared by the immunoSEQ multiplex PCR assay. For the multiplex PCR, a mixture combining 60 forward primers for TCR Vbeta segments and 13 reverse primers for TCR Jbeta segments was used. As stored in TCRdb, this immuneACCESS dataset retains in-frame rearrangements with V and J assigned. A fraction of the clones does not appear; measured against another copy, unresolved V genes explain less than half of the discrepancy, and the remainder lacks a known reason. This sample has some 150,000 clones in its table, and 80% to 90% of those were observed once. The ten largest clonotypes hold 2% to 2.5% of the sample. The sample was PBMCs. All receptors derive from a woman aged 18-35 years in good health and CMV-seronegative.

This chain's CDR3 is CASSHRDRDAPQHF. Written as DNA, the CDR3 is TGTGCCAGCAGCCACCGGGACAGGGACGCACCCCAGCATTTT. The V and J genes are TRBV14 and TRBJ1-5; TRBD1 matches 9 bases. The germline CDR1 and CDR2 sequences are SGHDN and FVKESK. The CDR3 length is 14 residues. The junction had 7 bases not matched to a gene; V was cut back by 3 bases and J by 10 bases.

The CDR3 sequence: CAWSVAKYEQYF. DNA of the CDR3: TGTGCCTGGAGTGTTGCTAAGTACGAGCAGTACTTC. The gene calls are TRBV30 and TRBJ2-7; no definite D call. Germline V lookup: CDR1 GTSNPN, CDR2 SVGIG (reference sequence). The CDR3 has 12 residues. Trimming stripped 0 bases from V and 4 bases from J, with 7 bases between.

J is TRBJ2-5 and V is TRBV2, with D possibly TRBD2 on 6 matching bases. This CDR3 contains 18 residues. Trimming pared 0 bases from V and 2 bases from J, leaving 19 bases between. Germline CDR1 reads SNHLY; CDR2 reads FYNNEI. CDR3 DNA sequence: TGTGCCAGCAGTGAAGCGCAGGTTATAGCGGAATTTCAAGAGACCCAGTACTTC. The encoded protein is CASSEAQVIAEFQETQYF.

For the CDR3, the DNA is TGCAGCGTTGAAGGGATAAGCGGGGGGGACCTAGTTACAGATACGCAGTATTTT. It translates to CSVEGISGGDLVTDTQYF. V and J are TRBV29-1 and TRBJ2-3; 10 bases agree with TRBD2. Germline V CDR1 and CDR2: SQVTM, ANQGSEA. The CDR3 length is 18 residues. The junction had 13 bases not matched to a gene; V was cut back by 1 base and J by 3 bases.

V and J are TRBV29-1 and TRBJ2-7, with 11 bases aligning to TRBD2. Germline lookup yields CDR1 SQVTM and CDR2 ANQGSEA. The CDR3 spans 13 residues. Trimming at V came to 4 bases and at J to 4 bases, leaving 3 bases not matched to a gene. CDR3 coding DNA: TGCAGCGTTGTACTAGCGGGAGAATACGAGCAGTACTTC. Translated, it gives CSVVLAGEYEQYF.

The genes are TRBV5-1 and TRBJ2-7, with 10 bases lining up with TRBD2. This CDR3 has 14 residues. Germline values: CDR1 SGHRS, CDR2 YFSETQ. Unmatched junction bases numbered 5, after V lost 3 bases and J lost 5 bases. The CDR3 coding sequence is TGCGCCAGCAGCTCCGTCGGGACTAGCGACGAGCAGTACTTC. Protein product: CASSSVGTSDEQYF.

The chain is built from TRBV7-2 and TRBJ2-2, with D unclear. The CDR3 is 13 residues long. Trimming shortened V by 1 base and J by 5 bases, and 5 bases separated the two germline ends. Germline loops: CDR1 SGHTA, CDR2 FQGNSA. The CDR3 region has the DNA TGTGCCAGCAGCTTAGGGCATACCGGGGAGCTGTTTTTT. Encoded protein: CASSLGHTGELFF.

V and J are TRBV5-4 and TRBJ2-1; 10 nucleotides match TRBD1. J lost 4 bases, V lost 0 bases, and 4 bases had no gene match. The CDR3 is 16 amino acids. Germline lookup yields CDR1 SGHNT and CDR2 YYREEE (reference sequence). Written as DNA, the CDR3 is TGTGCCAGCAGCTTGGGGGGACAGGGGCTTTACAATGAGCAGTTCTTC. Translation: CASSLGGQGLYNEQFF.

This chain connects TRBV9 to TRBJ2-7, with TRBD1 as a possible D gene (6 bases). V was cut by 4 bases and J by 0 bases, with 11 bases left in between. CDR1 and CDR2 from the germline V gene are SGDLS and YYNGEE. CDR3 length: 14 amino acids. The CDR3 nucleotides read TGTGCCAGCAGCCCGGACAGTATCTCCTACGAGCAGTACTTC. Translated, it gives CASSPDSISYEQYF.

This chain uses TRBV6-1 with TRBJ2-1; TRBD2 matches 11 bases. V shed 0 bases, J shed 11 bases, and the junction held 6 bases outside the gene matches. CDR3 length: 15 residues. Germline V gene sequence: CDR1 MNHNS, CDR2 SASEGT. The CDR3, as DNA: TGTGCCAGCAGTGAAGCCATGACTAGCGGGACTAAGCAGTTCTTC. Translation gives CASSEAMTSGTKQFF.

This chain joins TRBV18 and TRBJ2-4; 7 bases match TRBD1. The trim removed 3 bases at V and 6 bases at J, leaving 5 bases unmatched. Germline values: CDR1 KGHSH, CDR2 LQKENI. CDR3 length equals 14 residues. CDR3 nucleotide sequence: TGTGCCAGCTCACCTAGGACAGGCCTAAACATTCAGTACTTC. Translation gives CASSPRTGLNIQYF.

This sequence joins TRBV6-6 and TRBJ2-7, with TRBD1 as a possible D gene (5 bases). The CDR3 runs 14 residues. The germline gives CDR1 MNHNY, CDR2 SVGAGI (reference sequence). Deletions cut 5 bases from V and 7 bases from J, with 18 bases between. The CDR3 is CASSVPVSGPEQYF. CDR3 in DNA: TGTGCCAGCAGTGTGCCCGTCTCAGGGCCGGAGCAGTACTTC.

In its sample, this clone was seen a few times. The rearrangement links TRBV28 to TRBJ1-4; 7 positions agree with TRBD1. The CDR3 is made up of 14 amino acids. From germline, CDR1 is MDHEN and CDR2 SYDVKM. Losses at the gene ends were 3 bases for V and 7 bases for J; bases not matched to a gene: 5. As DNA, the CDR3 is TGTGCCAGCAGTTTCTCAGGGGGTGGTGAAAAACTGTTTTTT. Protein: CASSFSGGGEKLFF. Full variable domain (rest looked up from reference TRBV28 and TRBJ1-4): DVKVTQSSRYLVKRTGEKVFLECVQDMDHENMFWYRQDPGLGLRLIYFSYDVKMKEKGDIPEGYSVSREKKERFSLILESASTNQTSMYLCASSFSGGGEKLFFGSGTQLSVL.

CDR3 sequence (DNA): TGCGCCAGCCGAAGGACTGATGAAAAACTGTTTTTT. Encoded protein: CASRRTDEKLFF. The rearrangement joins TRBV5-1 to TRBJ1-4; no definite D call. Germline-derived CDR1 and CDR2 are SGHRS and YFSETQ. This CDR3 region has 12 residues. Trimming removed 7 bases from V and 6 bases from J, with 10 bases in between.

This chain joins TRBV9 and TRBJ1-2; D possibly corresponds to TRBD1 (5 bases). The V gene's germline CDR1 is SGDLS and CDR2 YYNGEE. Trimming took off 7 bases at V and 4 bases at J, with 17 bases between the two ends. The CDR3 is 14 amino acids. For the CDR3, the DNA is TGTGCCAGCGCTCAAGGGGTAGAAGGCTATGGCTACACCTTC. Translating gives CASAQGVEGYGYTF.

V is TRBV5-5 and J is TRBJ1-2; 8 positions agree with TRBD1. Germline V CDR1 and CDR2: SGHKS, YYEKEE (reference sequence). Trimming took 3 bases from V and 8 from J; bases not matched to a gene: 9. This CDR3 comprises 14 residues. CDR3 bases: TGTGCCAGCAGCTGGACAGGGAACGGGGAAGGCTACACCTTC. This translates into CASSWTGNGEGYTF.

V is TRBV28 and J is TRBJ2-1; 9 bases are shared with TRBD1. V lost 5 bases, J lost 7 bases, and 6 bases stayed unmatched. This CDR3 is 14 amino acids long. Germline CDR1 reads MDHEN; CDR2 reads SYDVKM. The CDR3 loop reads CASSPWTGANEQFF. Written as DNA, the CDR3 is TGTGCCAGCAGTCCATGGACAGGGGCGAATGAGCAGTTCTTC.

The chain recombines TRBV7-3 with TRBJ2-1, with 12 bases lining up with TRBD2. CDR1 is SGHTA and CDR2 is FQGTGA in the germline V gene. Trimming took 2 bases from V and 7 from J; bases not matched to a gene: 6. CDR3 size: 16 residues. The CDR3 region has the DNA TGTGCCAGCAGCTTAGTTCTAGCGGGAGGGTATAATGAGCAGTTCTTC. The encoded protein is CASSLVLAGGYNEQFF.